This is a list of T cell receptor beta chains from one sample in a study of blood T cell repertoires in COVID-19. Profiling relied on immunoSEQ multiplex PCR, and the TCRdb table lists in-frame clones only, not all of them. The sample has more than 250,000 clones; approximately 83% are singletons. Sequencing used PBMCs or T cells enriched from blood (not recorded which). The receptor set was obtained from a man aged 30-40 years who had recovered from COVID-19. Both conserved end residues are part of each CDR3. The D gene is left open where the match is weak. The listing skips clone size in some rows; elsewhere it reads once, few, many or a size class.

D | J | length | size | V | CDR3 | DNA
NA | TRBJ2-7 | 13 | NA | TRBV18 | CASSPSSDYEQYF | TGTGCCAGCTCACCTTCGTCAGACTACGAGCAGTACTTC
NA | TRBJ2-3 | 18 | NA | TRBV6-2/TRBV6-3 | CASSYDWAQGASTDTQYF | TGTGCCAGCAGTTACGATTGGGCACAAGGGGCTAGCACAGATACGCAGTATTTT
TRBD1 | TRBJ1-1 | 13 | NA | TRBV19 | CASSINRGTEAFF | TGTGCCAGTAGTATCAACAGGGGAACTGAAGCTTTCTTT
TRBD1 | TRBJ1-6 | 15 | few | TRBV27 | CASSLSDRGGSPLHF | TGTGCCAGCAGTTTATCCGACAGGGGCGGTTCACCCCTCCACTTT
TRBD1 | TRBJ1-1 | 12 | NA | TRBV11-3 | CASSKGQSEAFF | TGTGCCAGCAGCAAGGGACAGTCAGAAGCTTTCTTT
TRBD1 | TRBJ1-4 | 13 | NA | TRBV6-6 | CASRQGANEKLFF | TGTGCCAGCAGACAGGGGGCTAATGAAAAACTGTTTTTT
NA | TRBJ1-2 | 15 | NA | TRBV9 | CASSPGGRADYGYTF | TGTGCCAGCAGCCCGGGGGGCAGGGCCGACTATGGCTACACCTTC
TRBD1 | TRBJ2-2 | 15 | NA | TRBV10-3 | CAISPLGTGGPQLFF | TGTGCCATCAGTCCTCTAGGGACAGGGGGCCCCCAGCTGTTTTTT
NA | TRBJ1-2 | 13 | NA | TRBV5-6 | CASSVTSGYGYTF | TGTGCCAGTTCAGTCACCTCGGGCTATGGCTACACCTTC
NA | TRBJ1-2 | 13 | NA | TRBV2 | CASSEGRAYGYTF | TGTGCCAGCAGTGAAGGCAGGGCCTATGGCTACACCTTC
NA | TRBJ1-1 | 13 | NA | TRBV7-9 | CASSAQVNTEAFF | TGTGCCAGCAGCGCACAGGTAAACACTGAAGCTTTCTTT
TRBD1 | TRBJ2-5 | 13 | NA | TRBV11-3 | CASSTGVGETQYF | TGTGCCAGCAGCACAGGGGTTGGGGAGACCCAGTACTTC
NA | TRBJ2-5 | 11 | NA | TRBV5-1 | CASSFQGPQYF | TGCGCCAGCAGCTTCCAGGGGCCCCAGTACTTC
NA | TRBJ1-1 | 15 | many | TRBV14 | CASSQVADSVGKAFF | TGTGCCAGCAGCCAAGTAGCAGACAGCGTGGGAAAAGCTTTCTTT
NA | TRBJ1-1 | 16 | NA | TRBV11-3 | CASSLGDGGIGTEAFF | TGTGCCAGCAGCTTAGGCGACGGGGGAATAGGCACTGAAGCTTTCTTT